Below, 5 T cell receptor beta chains from the same sample are listed, as sequenced in a study of blood T cell repertoires in COVID-19. Clones were read by immunoSEQ multiplex PCR, and TCRdb kept only the in-frame ones, dropping some. Seen here are some 220,000 clones, approximately 81% observed once, and the top ten hold roughly 4.6%. Specimen: peripheral blood. The source is a woman aged 55-69 years who had recovered from COVID-19.

The chain recombines TRBV5-4 with TRBJ2-1, with TRBD2 matching 12 bases. The CDR3 spans 18 residues. The V segment lost 5 bases and the J segment 3 bases; nucleotides outside the gene matches: 12. CDR1 is SGHNT, CDR2 YYREEE, per germline (reference sequence). CDR3 in amino acids: CASSPGGLAGGLYNEQFF. The CDR3 bases are TGTGCCAGCAGTCCCGGTGGTCTAGCGGGGGGGCTCTACAATGAGCAGTTCTTC.

This clone appeared once. The V gene is TRBV9, the J gene TRBJ1-2; 7 bases agree with TRBD1. V lost 4 bases to trimming and J lost 6 bases; unmatched junction nucleotides: 9. The germline V gene encodes CDR1 SGDLS and CDR2 YYNGEE. The CDR3 length is 14 residues. CDR3 sequence reads: CASSFGQGGDGYTF. The DNA for the CDR3 is TGTGCCAGCAGCTTCGGGCAGGGGGGCGATGGCTACACCTTC.

This clone occurred a few times. V and J are TRBV30 and TRBJ1-2, with a tentative D call TRBD1 (5 bases). Per germline, CDR1 GTSNPN and CDR2 SVGIG (reference sequence). V gave up 0 bases and J gave up 5 bases, with 7 bases separating them. This CDR3 region has 12 residues. The CDR3 loop reads CAWSVPGYGYTF. The CDR3 bases are TGTGCCTGGAGTGTACCAGGGTATGGCTACACCTTC.

The chain couples TRBV3-1 (or the pseudogene TRBV3-2) to TRBJ2-3; 7 bases match TRBD2. Germline V gene data show CDR1 as LGHDT and CDR2 as YNNKEL (reference sequence). With V trimmed by 4 bases and J by 2 bases, 3 bases remained unmatched. The CDR3 totals 14 residues. CDR3 residues: CASSPSGDTDTQYF. CDR3 sequence (DNA): TGTGCCAGCAGCCCAAGCGGGGACACAGATACGCAGTATTTT.

The gene calls are TRBV19 and TRBJ2-6, with 9 positions matching TRBD1. There are 14 residues in the CDR3. Germline loops: CDR1 LNHDA, CDR2 SQIVND (reference sequence). V lost 6 bases and J lost 8; bases outside the gene matches: 5. CDR3 residues: CASSPGTGSNVLTF. The DNA for the CDR3 is TGTGCCAGTAGCCCCGGGACAGGGTCCAACGTCCTGACTTTC.